Following are 12 T cell receptor beta chains from one sample sequenced in a study of cytomegalovirus exposure and HLA in healthy donors. PCR primers comprised 60 Vbeta and 13 Jbeta primers. Assay used: immunoSEQ multiplex PCR; TCRdb lists only in-frame clones, some missing. This sample's clone table lists about 59,000 clones. The sample consisted of PBMCs. Every receptor here comes from a man aged 30 to 45 in good health and CMV-seropositive.

The V call is TRBV25-1, the J call TRBJ2-1; D might be TRBD1 (6 bases). Germline-derived CDR1 and CDR2 are MGHDK and SYGVNS. The CDR3 is 14 amino acids. V was shortened by 1 base and J by 6 bases, with 10 bases between the two germline ends. CDR3 region: CASSELSGANEQFF. For the CDR3, the DNA is TGTGCCAGCAGTGAATTATCAGGGGCCAATGAGCAGTTCTTC.

The V and J genes are TRBV6-6 and TRBJ2-7; TRBD1 matches 7 bases. The CDR3 totals 12 residues. Trimming removed 8 bases from V and 2 bases from J; junction bases left unmatched: 3. From germline, CDR1 is MNHNY and CDR2 SVGAGI (reference sequence). The CDR3 coding sequence is TGTGCCAGCGGGACAGTAGCCTACGAGCAGTACTTC. Translation: CASGTVAYEQYF.

The rearrangement joins TRBV7-6 to TRBJ2-1; 10 positions agree with TRBD2. The CDR3 loop spans 18 amino acids. Germline V CDR1 and CDR2: SGHVS, FNYEAQ. V was clipped by 5 bases and J by 2 bases; unmatched bases: 12. The CDR3 DNA is TGTGCCAGCAGCACCGGGACTAGCGACCAGATCGCCTACAATGAGCAGTTCTTC. This translates into CASSTGTSDQIAYNEQFF. The whole variable domain, filled in from reference TRBV7-6 and TRBJ2-1, reads GAGVSQSPRYKVTKRGQDVALRCDPISGHVSLYWYRQALGQGPEFLTYFNYEAQQDKSGLPNDRFSAERPEGSISTLTIQRTEQRDSAMYRCASSTGTSDQIAYNEQFFGPGTRLTVL.

The chain is built from TRBV7-2 and TRBJ1-5; 7 bases map to TRBD1. This CDR3 contains 15 residues. Trimming took 1 base from V and 5 from J; bases not matched to a gene: 5. In germline, CDR1 is SGHTA, CDR2 FQGNSA. CDR3 nucleotide sequence: TGTGCCAGCAGCTTAGGATCAGGGGGTCATCAGCCCCAGCATTTT. Translated: CASSLGSGGHQPQHF.

The rearrangement uses TRBV4-1 and TRBJ2-1, with TRBD1 identical over 10 bases. Germline trimming cut 6 bases from V and 7 bases from J; bases unmatched to any gene: 9. Germline V gene lookup returns CDR1 MGHRA and CDR2 YSYEKL. This CDR3 is 15 amino acids long. The CDR3 sequence is CASSVSGTGENEQFF. The CDR3, as DNA: TGCGCCAGCAGTGTAAGTGGGACAGGGGAAAATGAGCAGTTCTTC.

The V gene is TRBV7-2, the J gene TRBJ2-3, with a weak D call TRBD2 (6 bases). V lost 3 bases and J 0 bases, leaving 7 bases between the germline ends. Per germline, CDR1 SGHTA and CDR2 FQGNSA. The CDR3 consists of 14 residues. CDR3 residues: CASSLGTSTDTQYF. CDR3 coding DNA: TGTGCCAGCAGCTTGGGGACTAGCACAGATACGCAGTATTTT.

J is TRBJ1-1 and V is TRBV18, with D unresolved. Germline loops: CDR1 KGHSH, CDR2 LQKENI. This CDR3 region has 15 residues. V was clipped by 4 bases and J by 0 bases, with 12 bases between them. CDR3 sequence (DNA): TGTGCCAGCTCACGGCCGAGGGCGGTGAACACTGAAGCTTTCTTT. Translated: CASSRPRAVNTEAFF.

The V call is TRBV5-1, the J call TRBJ2-1, with 9 positions matching TRBD2. The CDR3 runs to 15 residues. Losses at the gene ends were 4 bases for V and 4 bases for J; bases not matched to a gene: 6. Germline CDR1 reads SGHRS; CDR2 reads YFSETQ. The CDR3 region has the DNA TGCGCCAGCAGCGTAGCGGGAGAAAGTTACAATGAGCAGTTCTTC. Protein: CASSVAGESYNEQFF.

The J gene is TRBJ2-1, the V gene TRBV28, with 11 bases that match TRBD2. The V gene's germline CDR1 is MDHEN and CDR2 SYDVKM. The CDR3 is 15 amino acids. Trimming took 6 bases from V and 4 from J; bases not matched to a gene: 5. The DNA of the CDR3 is TGTGCCAGCAGCATCAGACTAGCGGGGTACAATGAGCAGTTCTTC. This encodes CASSIRLAGYNEQFF.

The CDR3 loop reads CASSVGSGDYEQYF. The CDR3 bases are TGTGCCAGCAGCGTAGGTAGCGGGGACTACGAGCAGTACTTC. V gene TRBV9 combines with J gene TRBJ2-7; 8 bases align to TRBD2. The CDR3 sequence is 14 residues long. Germline CDR1 is SGDLS and CDR2 is YYNGEE. V gave up 0 bases and J gave up 3 bases; unmatched junction bases: 2.

The gene calls are TRBV4-1 and TRBJ2-3, with 12 positions matching TRBD1. Germline CDR1 reads MGHRA; CDR2 reads YSYEKL. The trim removed 4 bases at V and 5 bases at J, leaving 4 bases unmatched. The CDR3 spans 15 residues. Written as DNA, the CDR3 is TGCGCCAGCAGCCGAGGGACAGGGGGCAAAGATACGCAGTATTTT. Its protein product is CASSRGTGGKDTQYF.

The V gene is TRBV18, the J gene TRBJ2-7; 9 positions match TRBD2. The CDR3 runs 16 residues. J was trimmed by 4 bases and V by 0 bases; bases with no gene match: 7. Germline V gene data show CDR1 as KGHSH and CDR2 as LQKENI. Here the CDR3 reads CASSPPSLAGRYEQYF. In DNA, the CDR3 is TGTGCCAGCTCACCACCGTCCCTAGCGGGACGATACGAGCAGTACTTC.